The rows below give T cell receptor beta chains drawn from one sample of a study of T cell responses to AZD1222 COVID-19 vaccine. The protocol was immunoSEQ multiplex PCR, while the TCRdb copy is restricted to in-frame clones and leaves out a portion. The sample yields roughly 150,000 clones, roughly 90% seen once. Material: peripheral blood, obtained on day 0 of AZD1222 vaccination. These receptors originate from an adult in good health. The CDR3 runs from the conserved cysteine through the conserved F or W.

v_call: TRBV4-2; cdr3_aa: CASSQDGEKLFF
v_call: TRBV7-6; cdr3_aa: CASSLTGGEYNEQFF
v_call: TRBV10-3; cdr3_aa: CAISEPWGGLYGYTF
v_call: TRBV27; cdr3_aa: CASSIRGYSSYEQYF
v_call: TRBV27; cdr3_aa: CASSLSLNTGELFF
v_call: TRBV11-2; cdr3_aa: CASSLDLPISSYEQYF
v_call: TRBV7-3; cdr3_aa: CASSPRRNSGANVLTF
v_call: TRBV10-3; cdr3_aa: CAIHGPSHFPDSGNTIYF
v_call: TRBV6-5; cdr3_aa: CASSPRTGNNYGYTF
v_call: TRBV19; cdr3_aa: CASSSPGTVPMEQFF
v_call: TRBV24-1; cdr3_aa: CATSDRTGTVTDTQYF
v_call: TRBV14; cdr3_aa: CASSQDFIQYF
v_call: TRBV11-3; cdr3_aa: CASSLEGHFSSYNSPLHF
v_call: TRBV19; cdr3_aa: CASSLRGGRPLPSTDTQYF
v_call: TRBV19; cdr3_aa: CASGSVSYNEQFF